This section outlines one T cell receptor (beta chain) sequence together with its context. Its specificity is not known. The data were taken from a study of blood T cells in healthy people across ages. Germline V gene data show CDR1 as LNHNV and CDR2 as YYDKDF (reference sequence). This CDR3 spans 15 amino acids. Trimming took 1 base from V and 5 from J; bases not matched to a gene: 3. Per sample, a minimum of 7 million PBMCs were isolated. Together with a sample-barcoded 5' primer, a J-beta primer mix was included in a second PCR lasting 7 to 11 cycles. TCRdb re-called the 5' RACE reads with MiXCR, one entry per CDR3 protein. Among 1.5 million to 2 million distinct CDR3 sequences, roughly 49% were seen once, and the ten largest hold less than 2.5%. Study conclusions and caveats: Expanded clonotype changes were possibly confounded by unknown donor CMV status.

The chain is built from TRBV15 and TRBJ2-1; 9 bases fit TRBD2. The sequenced sample consisted of blood. This receptor was identified in a woman in her forties in good health. The CDR3 DNA sequence: TGTGCCACCAGCAGAGGGACTAGCGTCGACAATGAGCAGTTCTTC. Residues: CATSRGTSVDNEQFF.